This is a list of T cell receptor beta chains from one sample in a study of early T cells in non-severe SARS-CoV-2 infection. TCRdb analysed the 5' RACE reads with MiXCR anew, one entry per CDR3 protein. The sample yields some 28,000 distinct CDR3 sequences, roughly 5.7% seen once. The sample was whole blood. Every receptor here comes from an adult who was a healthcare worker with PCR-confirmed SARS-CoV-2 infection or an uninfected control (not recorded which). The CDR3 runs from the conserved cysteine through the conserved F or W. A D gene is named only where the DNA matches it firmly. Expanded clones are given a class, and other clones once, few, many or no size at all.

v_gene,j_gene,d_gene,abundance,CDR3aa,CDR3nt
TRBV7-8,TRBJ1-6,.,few,CASSLANRFSPLHF,TGTGCCAGCAGCTTAGCGAATCGGTTTTCACCCCTCCACTTT
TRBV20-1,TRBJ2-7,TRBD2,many,CSAFAGTSAYEQYF,TGCAGTGCCTTCGCCGGGACTAGCGCCTACGAGCAGTACTTC
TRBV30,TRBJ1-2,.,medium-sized,CAWHGVNYGYTF,TGTGCCTGGCATGGGGTTAACTATGGCTACACCTTC
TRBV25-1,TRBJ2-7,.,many,CASSEWGARGPYEQYF,TGTGCCAGCAGTGAATGGGGAGCACGGGGCCCCTACGAGCAGTACTTC
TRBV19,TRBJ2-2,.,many,CASSIRGARTGELFF,TGTGCCAGTAGTATACGGGGGGCTCGGACCGGGGAGCTGTTTTTT
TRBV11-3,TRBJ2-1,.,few,CASSARTRDEQFF,TGTGCCAGCAGCGCTAGAACTAGAGATGAGCAGTTCTTC
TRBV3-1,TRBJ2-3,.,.,CASSQDLVGPQYF,TGTGCCAGCAGCCAAGATCTCGTCGGACCGCAGTATTTT
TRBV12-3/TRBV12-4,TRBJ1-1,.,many,CASSFWGNTEAFF,TGTGCCAGCAGTTTCTGGGGGAACACTGAAGCTTTCTTT
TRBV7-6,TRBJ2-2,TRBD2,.,CASSLAPAGGTGELFF,TGTGCCAGCAGCTTAGCTCCAGCGGGGGGCACCGGGGAGCTGTTTTTT
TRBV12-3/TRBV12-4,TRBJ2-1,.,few,CASSFGRNEQFF,TGTGCCAGCAGTTTCGGGCGGAATGAGCAGTTCTTC
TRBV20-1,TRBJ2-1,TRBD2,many,CSARTSGRGNEQFF,TGCAGTGCTAGAACTAGCGGGAGAGGTAATGAGCAGTTCTTC
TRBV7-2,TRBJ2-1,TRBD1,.,CASSLAGTGLNEQFF,TGTGCCAGCAGCTTGGCCGGGACAGGGCTCAATGAGCAGTTCTTC
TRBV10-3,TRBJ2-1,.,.,CAIRDSGIYEQFF,TGTGCCATCAGGGACTCGGGTATCTATGAGCAGTTCTTC
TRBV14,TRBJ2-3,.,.,CASSLLGGLSTDTQYF,TGTGCCAGCAGCCTACTTGGAGGGTTGAGCACAGATACGCAGTATTTT
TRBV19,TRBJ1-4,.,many,CASSYTQGKGEKLFF,TGTGCCAGTAGCTATACACAGGGAAAGGGTGAAAAACTGTTTTTT
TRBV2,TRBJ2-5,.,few,CASSEGFGEKMGETQYF,TGTGCCAGCAGTGAGGGCTTCGGAGAGAAAATGGGGGAGACCCAGTACTTC
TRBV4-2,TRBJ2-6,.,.,CASSPEFYSGANVLTF,TGTGCCAGCAGCCCTGAGTTCTACTCTGGGGCCAACGTCCTGACTTTC
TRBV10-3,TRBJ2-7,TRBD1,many,CAIRVDRGDEQYF,TGTGCCATCAGGGTTGACAGGGGCGACGAGCAGTACTTC
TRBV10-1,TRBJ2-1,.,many,CASPNGGAPYNEQFF,TGCGCCAGCCCAAATGGGGGTGCTCCCTACAATGAGCAGTTCTTC
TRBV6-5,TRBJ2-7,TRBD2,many,CASSSPSAGNLYEQYF,TGTGCCAGCAGTTCCCCCTCAGCGGGAAACTTATACGAGCAGTACTTC
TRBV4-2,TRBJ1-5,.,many,CASSRDRNNQPQHF,TGTGCCAGCAGCCGAGACAGGAACAATCAGCCCCAGCATTTT
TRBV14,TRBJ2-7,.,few,CASSYEDLYEQYF,TGTGCCAGCAGCTACGAGGACCTCTACGAGCAGTACTTC
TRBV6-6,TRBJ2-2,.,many,CASNLDISNTGELFF,TGTGCCAGCAATTTGGACATATCGAACACCGGGGAGCTGTTTTTT
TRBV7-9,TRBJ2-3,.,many,CASSFQYADTQYF,TGTGCCAGCAGCTTCCAGTATGCAGATACGCAGTATTTT
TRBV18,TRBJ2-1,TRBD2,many,CASSPRVAGSGGEQFF,TGTGCCAGCTCACCACGAGTGGCGGGGAGCGGGGGTGAGCAGTTCTTC
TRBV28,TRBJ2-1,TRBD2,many,CASSLLSGGRGNEQFF,TGTGCCAGCAGTTTATTGTCGGGAGGGCGAGGGAATGAGCAGTTCTTC
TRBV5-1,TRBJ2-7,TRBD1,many,CASSSTTGAPGEQYF,TGCGCCAGCAGCTCGACAACAGGGGCCCCTGGAGAGCAGTACTTC
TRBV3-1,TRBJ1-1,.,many,CASSQALNTEAFF,TGTGCCAGCAGCCAAGCACTGAACACTGAAGCTTTCTTT
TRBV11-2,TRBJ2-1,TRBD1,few,CASSSPRPGQGAYNEQFF,TGTGCCAGCAGCAGTCCAAGACCGGGACAGGGTGCCTACAATGAGCAGTTCTTC
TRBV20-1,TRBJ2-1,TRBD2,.,CSARDPVAGGLNNKQFF,TGCAGTGCTAGAGATCCCGTAGCGGGGGGACTCAACAATAAGCAGTTCTTC
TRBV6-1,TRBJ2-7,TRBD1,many,CASSEQGARTYEQYF,TGTGCCAGCAGTGAACAGGGGGCACGAACCTACGAGCAGTACTTC
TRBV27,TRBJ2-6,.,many,CASSLYGFSGANVLTF,TGTGCCAGCAGTTTATACGGGTTCTCTGGGGCCAACGTCCTGACTTTC
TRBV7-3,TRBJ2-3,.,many,CASSLMEGAGTDTQYF,TGTGCCAGCAGCTTAATGGAAGGAGCCGGCACAGATACGCAGTATTTT
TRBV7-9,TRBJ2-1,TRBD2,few,CASSSLETSGYNEQFF,TGTGCCAGCAGTTCCCTCGAGACTAGCGGATACAATGAGCAGTTCTTT
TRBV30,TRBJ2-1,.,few,CALSGNSYNEQFF,TGTGCCCTGTCGGGGAACTCCTACAATGAGCAGTTCTTC
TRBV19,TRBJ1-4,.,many,CATNGGMEKLFF,TGTGCCACAAATGGCGGGATGGAAAAACTGTTTTTT
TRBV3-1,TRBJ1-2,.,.,CASSRLINYGYTF,TGTGCCAGCAGCCGGCTTATAAACTATGGCTACACCTTC
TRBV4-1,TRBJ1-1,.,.,CASSPPRGLITGTEAFF,TGCGCCAGCAGCCCGCCACGGGGGTTGATAACGGGCACTGAAGCTTTCTTT
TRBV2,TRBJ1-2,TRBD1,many,CASSVGQGESYGYTF,TGTGCCAGCAGTGTCGGACAGGGAGAATCCTATGGCTACACCTTC
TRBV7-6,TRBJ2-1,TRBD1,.,CASSSGTGGLNEQFF,TGTGCCAGCAGCTCCGGGACAGGGGGACTCAATGAGCAGTTCTTC
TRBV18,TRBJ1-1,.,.,CASSPPFSAVNTEAFF,TGTGCCAGCTCACCACCGTTCAGTGCGGTGAACACTGAAGCTTTCTTT
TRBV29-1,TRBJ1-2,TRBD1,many,CSVSGQGANYGYTF,TGCAGCGTTTCAGGACAGGGGGCCAACTATGGCTACACCTTC
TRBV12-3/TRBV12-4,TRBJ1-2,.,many,CASSPSRGPYGYTF,TGTGCCAGCAGTCCATCGCGGGGACCCTATGGCTACACCTTC
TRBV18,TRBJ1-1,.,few,CASSQGRNTEAFF,TGTGCCAGCTCACAAGGACGGAACACTGAAGCTTTCTTT
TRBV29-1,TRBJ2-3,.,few,CSVDRGGRSDTQYF,TGCAGCGTTGACAGGGGAGGAAGGTCAGATACGCAGTATTTT
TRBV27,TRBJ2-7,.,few,CASSLHLSSYEQYF,TGTGCCAGCAGTTTACACTTATCTTCCTACGAGCAGTACTTC
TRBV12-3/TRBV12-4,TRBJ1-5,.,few,CASGTLGRGQLQHF,TGTGCCAGCGGGACACTGGGGCGCGGCCAGCTCCAGCATTTT
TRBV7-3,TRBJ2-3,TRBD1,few,CASSLTGTGEDTQYF,TGTGCCAGCAGCTTAACTGGGACAGGAGAGGATACGCAGTATTTT
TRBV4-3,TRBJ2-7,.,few,CASSVGLGSTWEQYF,TGCGCCAGCAGCGTTGGACTGGGGTCAACGTGGGAGCAGTACTTC
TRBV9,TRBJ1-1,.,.,CASSDGQTNTEAFF,TGTGCCAGCAGCGATGGACAGACGAACACTGAAGCTTTCTTT
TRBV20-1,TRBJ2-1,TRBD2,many,CSARSASGSLNNEQFF,TGCAGTGCTAGATCGGCTAGCGGGAGCCTTAACAATGAGCAGTTCTTC